These T cell receptor beta chains were read from a single sample in a study of early T cells in non-severe SARS-CoV-2 infection. MiXCR, applied by TCRdb to the 5' RACE reads, yields one record per CDR3 protein. The data show approximately 70,000 distinct CDR3 sequences, approximately 15% seen once. The sequenced sample was whole blood. The receptors come from an adult who was a healthcare worker with PCR-confirmed SARS-CoV-2 infection or an uninfected control (not recorded which). The CDR3 runs from the conserved cysteine through the conserved F or W. The D gene is left open where the match is weak. Not all rows give a size; the values are once, few, many and, for expanded clones, a class.

>TRBV7-8|TRBJ2-7|TRBD1|few
TGTGCCAGCAGCAGAGGGTCGACAGGGAACGAGCAGTACTTC
CASSRGSTGNEQYF
>TRBV6-1|TRBJ1-1|NA|many
TGTGCCAGCAACCGCGAACCGAACACTGAAGCTTTCTTT
CASNREPNTEAFF
>TRBV7-2|TRBJ2-5|TRBD1|NA
TGTGCCAGCAGCAGGCGAACAGGGGTAGAGACCCAGTACTTC
CASSRRTGVETQYF
>TRBV7-2|TRBJ2-5|TRBD2|NA
TGTGCCAGCAGCTTAGTCGGGGGGGGCCAGGAGACCCAGTACTTC
CASSLVGGGQETQYF
>TRBV4-3|TRBJ1-5|NA|few
TGCGCCAGCAGCCAAGGGACAGAACTGCCCCAGCATTTT
CASSQGTELPQHF
>TRBV6-6|TRBJ1-1|NA|many
TGTGCCAGCAGGTGGACAGAGAACACTGAAGCTTTCTTT
CASRWTENTEAFF
>TRBV7-3|TRBJ2-1|TRBD1|few
TGTGCCAGCAGCACGGGACAGGGGGCCTTCAATGAGCAGTTCTTC
CASSTGQGAFNEQFF
>TRBV7-2|TRBJ2-3|TRBD2|few
TGTGCCAGCAGCTTAGCGAGGTGGGGACTAGCGGGGCTTAGGAGCACAGATACGCAGTATTTT
CASSLARWGLAGLRSTDTQYF
>TRBV7-2|TRBJ1-3|NA|many
TGTGCCAGCAGCTTAAGAGACAACACCATATATTTT
CASSLRDNTIYF
>TRBV5-6|TRBJ2-3|NA|NA
TGTGCCAGCAGCTTAAGGTCTGGGACAGATACGCAGTATTTT
CASSLRSGTDTQYF
>TRBV20-1|TRBJ2-5|TRBD2|many
TGCAGTGCTAGGGGGACTAGCGGGCAAGAGACCCAGTACTTC
CSARGTSGQETQYF
>TRBV7-2|TRBJ1-6|TRBD1|many
TGTGCCAGCAGCTTGGACAGGGGGGTTTTAAATTCACCCCTCCACTTT
CASSLDRGVLNSPLHF
>TRBV20-1|TRBJ2-7|TRBD1|NA
TGCAGTGCTAACACAGGGGGCAGATACGAGCAGTACTTC
CSANTGGRYEQYF
>TRBV20-1|TRBJ1-3|TRBD1|NA
TGCAGTGCTAGATTAGGACAGGGAGCAGGAAACACCATATATTTT
CSARLGQGAGNTIYF
>TRBV10-3|TRBJ1-5|NA|few
TGTGCCATCAGTGGAGAGGGCCGCAATCAGCCCCAGCATTTT
CAISGEGRNQPQHF
>TRBV6-5|TRBJ2-5|NA|NA
TGTGCCACACGGGGCTTTCAAGAGACCCAGTACTTC
CATRGFQETQYF
>TRBV19|TRBJ2-1|NA|few
TGTGCCAGTAAGTTTACCCGACAGAACAATGAGCAGTTCTTC
CASKFTRQNNEQFF
>TRBV2|TRBJ2-3|TRBD2|many
TGTGCCAGCAGTGTTCGCGGAGTAGCGGGGTGGGACACAGATACGCAGTATTTT
CASSVRGVAGWDTDTQYF
>TRBV11-2|TRBJ2-5|NA|NA
TGTGCCAGCAGCAATACTTCGGGGAACAAGTACTTC
CASSNTSGNKYF
>TRBV11-2|TRBJ2-2|NA|NA
TGTGCCAGCAGCCCCAGGGGGGGGGACCCCACCGGGGAGCTGTTTTTT
CASSPRGGDPTGELFF
>TRBV6-5|TRBJ2-1|TRBD2|once
TGTGCCAGCAGTACTAGCGGGGGCCTCTACAATGAGCAGTTCTTC
CASSTSGGLYNEQFF
>TRBV9|TRBJ2-7|TRBD1|NA
TGTGCCAGCAGCGTGACCGGACAGGCCTCCTACGAGCAGTACTTC
CASSVTGQASYEQYF
>TRBV6-2/TRBV6-3|TRBJ1-1|NA|many
TGTGCCAGCAGTTACTCAAGCAGGGGCGGGAAAAACACTGAAGCTTTCTTT
CASSYSSRGGKNTEAFF
>TRBV4-1|TRBJ2-1|TRBD2|many
TGCGCCAGCAGCCAACCTAACTTTCCCGGGACTAGCAGAGACAATGAGCAGTTCTTC
CASSQPNFPGTSRDNEQFF
>TRBV20-1|TRBJ2-1|TRBD1|NA
TGCAGTGCGGCACAGGGGGCAGGCAATGAGCAGTTCTTC
CSAAQGAGNEQFF
>TRBV7-9|TRBJ2-7|TRBD1|many
TGTGCCAGCAGCCCGCGGACAGGGTTTTACGAGCAGTACTTC
CASSPRTGFYEQYF
>TRBV29-1|TRBJ2-1|NA|NA
TGCAGCGTTGAACACGGCAGGCACGATTACAATGAGCAGTTCTTC
CSVEHGRHDYNEQFF
>TRBV5-1|TRBJ2-1|TRBD2|NA
TGCGCCAGCAGCCCGAGGACTAGCGGGCCCTCGGGTAATGAGCAGTTCTTC
CASSPRTSGPSGNEQFF
>TRBV5-5|TRBJ1-4|NA|few
TGTGCCAGCAGCTTTTTCCCCGAAACAACTAATGAAAAACTGTTTTTT
CASSFFPETTNEKLFF
>TRBV2|TRBJ1-1|NA|NA
TGTGCCAGCAGTGATGGACTGGGGAACACTGAAGCTTTCTTT
CASSDGLGNTEAFF
>TRBV28|TRBJ2-1|NA|NA
TGTGCCAGCAGTGACGCGGGGCCCTCCACTGAGCAGTTCTTC
CASSDAGPSTEQFF
>TRBV5-1|TRBJ2-1|NA|many
TGCGCCAGCAGCGCGGGCCCCTACCGAAATGAGCAGTTCTTC
CASSAGPYRNEQFF